The 7 T cell receptor beta chains below all came from one sample that was sequenced in a study of response to subunit inactivated influenza vaccine. TCRdb reprocessed the RT-PCR reads via MiXCR and lists one record per CDR3 protein. The sample shows just under 550,000 distinct CDR3 sequences, around 25% of them seen only once. The data also belong to a second study, concerning T cells expressing NK-cell markers. That investigation notes: UMIs accompanied the 5'RACE template switching by which TCR beta cDNA was made.

Sequencing was performed on CD4+ T cells sorted from PBMCs, taken about 11 days after vaccination. Every receptor here comes from a man in his fifties or sixties who received an inactivated influenza vaccine.

This clonotype has just a few counts. This chain links TRBV13 with TRBJ2-7; no clear D. Trimming removed 5 bases from V and 2 bases from J, with 19 bases in between. The CDR3 runs to 16 residues. Germline CDR1 and CDR2: PRHDT and FYEKMQ (reference sequence). CDR3 residues: CASSLRRGSRPYEQYF. CDR3 DNA sequence: TGTGCCAGCAGCCTCCGTCGCGGTAGTCGGCCCTACGAGCAGTACTTC.

This clonotype was detected only a few times. This chain links TRBV9 with TRBJ2-1; 7 nucleotides agree with TRBD2. This CDR3 contains 16 residues. Trimming at V came to 3 bases and at J to 5 bases, leaving 11 bases not matched to a gene. Looked up from germline, CDR1 is SGDLS and CDR2 is YYNGEE. The CDR3 is CASSAPRASGNNEQFF. Written as DNA, the CDR3 is TGTGCCAGCAGCGCCCCAAGGGCTAGCGGAAACAATGAGCAGTTCTTC.

The chain uses TRBV12-3 or TRBV12-4 and TRBJ2-7; TRBD2 matches 11 bases. J lost 6 bases, V lost 2 bases, and 6 bases had no gene match. This CDR3 contains 15 residues. The CDR3 loop reads CASSLLSGGAAEQYF. The CDR3 nucleotides are TGTGCCAGCAGTTTACTTAGCGGGGGGGCTGCCGAGCAGTACTTC.

The chain carries TRBV11-1 and TRBJ2-1; D might be TRBD2 (6 bases). The ends were cut back, 5 bases at V and 4 bases at J, with 18 bases in the middle. Germline CDR1 is SGHAT and CDR2 is FQDESV (reference sequence). This CDR3 is 16 amino acids long. This CDR3 reads CASSLSSGGTYNEQFF. DNA of the CDR3: TGTGCCAGCAGCCTTTCCTCCGGCGGGACTTACAATGAGCAGTTCTTC.

This clonotype was seen many times. The gene calls are TRBV27 and TRBJ1-5; a weak D match, TRBD1 (6 bases). The V gene's germline CDR1 is MNHEY and CDR2 SMNVEV (reference sequence). The CDR3 totals 15 residues. Trimming stripped 0 bases from V and 6 bases from J, with 12 bases between. CDR3 bases: TGTGCCAGCAGTTTATCTACAGGGTTGGGTCAGCCCCAGCATTTT. As protein: CASSLSTGLGQPQHF.

V and J are TRBV3-1 and TRBJ2-1; tentatively, D is TRBD2 (5 bases). The V gene lost 0 bases and the J gene lost 7 bases, with 16 bases spanning the gap. This CDR3 contains 16 residues. Germline CDR1 and CDR2: LGHDT and YNNKEL (reference sequence). The CDR3 reads CASSQDVSLSGNEQFF. DNA of the CDR3: TGTGCCAGCAGCCAAGATGTAAGCCTCTCGGGGAATGAGCAGTTCTTC.

CDR3: CAIRPQGRTNYGYTF. The CDR3, as DNA: TGTGCCATCAGGCCACAGGGGCGGACTAACTATGGCTACACCTTC. The chain links TRBV10-3 to TRBJ1-2; 7 bases match TRBD1. Unmatched junction bases numbered 7, after V lost 6 bases and J lost 0 bases. The CDR3 totals 15 residues. The germline CDR1 and CDR2 sequences are ENHRY and SYGVKD.